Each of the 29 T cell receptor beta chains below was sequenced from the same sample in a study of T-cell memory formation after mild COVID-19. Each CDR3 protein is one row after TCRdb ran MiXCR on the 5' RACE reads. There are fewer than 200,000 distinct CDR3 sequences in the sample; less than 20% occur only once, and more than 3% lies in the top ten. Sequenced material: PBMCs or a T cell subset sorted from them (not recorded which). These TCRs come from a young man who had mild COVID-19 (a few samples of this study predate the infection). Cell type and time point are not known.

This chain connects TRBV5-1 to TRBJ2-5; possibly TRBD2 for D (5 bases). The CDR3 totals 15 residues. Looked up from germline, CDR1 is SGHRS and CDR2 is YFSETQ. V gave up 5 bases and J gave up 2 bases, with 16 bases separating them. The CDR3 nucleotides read TGCGCCAGCAGTCCGGGAAACTCACTTCAAGAGACCCAGTACTTC. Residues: CASSPGNSLQETQYF.

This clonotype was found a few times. The CDR3: CAIRRVSGANVLTF. CDR3 in DNA: TGTGCCATCAGGAGGGTATCTGGGGCCAACGTCCTGACTTTC. The chain carries TRBV10-3 and TRBJ2-6, with D possibly matching TRBD2 (5 bases). The CDR3 runs 14 residues. The V end lost 6 bases, the J end lost 1 base, and 7 bases lay between the germline ends. Germline V gene lookup returns CDR1 ENHRY and CDR2 SYGVKD.

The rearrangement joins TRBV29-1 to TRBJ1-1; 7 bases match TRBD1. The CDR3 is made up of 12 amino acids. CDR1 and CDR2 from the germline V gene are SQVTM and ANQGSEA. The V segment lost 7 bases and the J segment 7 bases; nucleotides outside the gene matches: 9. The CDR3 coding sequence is TGCAGCGCGAGAGGGGGCGCCTTTGAAGCTTTCTTT. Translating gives CSARGGAFEAFF. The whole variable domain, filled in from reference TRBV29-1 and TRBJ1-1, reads SAVISQKPSRDICQRGTSLTIQCQVDSQVTMMFWYRQQPGQSLTLIATANQGSEATYESGFVIDKFPISRPNLTFSTLTVSNMSPEDSSIYLCSARGGAFEAFFGQGTRLTVV.

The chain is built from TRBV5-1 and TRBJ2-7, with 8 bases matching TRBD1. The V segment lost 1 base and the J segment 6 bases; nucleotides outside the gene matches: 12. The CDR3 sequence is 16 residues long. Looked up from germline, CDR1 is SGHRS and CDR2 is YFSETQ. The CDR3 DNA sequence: TGCGCCAGCAGCTTGCCTGGACAGGGTGTAATTGGCGAGCAGTACTTC. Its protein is CASSLPGQGVIGEQYF.

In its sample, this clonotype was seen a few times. The CDR3 nucleotides read TGCGCCAGCAGCTTGGCCGGGACAGGGCGGCGCGAGCAGTACTTC. It codes for CASSLAGTGRREQYF. The chain carries TRBV5-1 and TRBJ2-7; 9 nucleotides match TRBD1. Germline CDR1 is SGHRS and CDR2 is YFSETQ. The trim removed 0 bases at V and 6 bases at J, leaving 7 bases unmatched. CDR3 length: 15 amino acids.

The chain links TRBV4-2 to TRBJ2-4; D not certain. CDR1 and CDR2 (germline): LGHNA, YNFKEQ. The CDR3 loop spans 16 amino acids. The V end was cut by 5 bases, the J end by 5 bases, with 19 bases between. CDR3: CASSLIAAGGQNIQYF. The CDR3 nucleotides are TGTGCCAGCAGCTTGATTGCGGCCGGCGGCCAAAACATTCAGTACTTC.

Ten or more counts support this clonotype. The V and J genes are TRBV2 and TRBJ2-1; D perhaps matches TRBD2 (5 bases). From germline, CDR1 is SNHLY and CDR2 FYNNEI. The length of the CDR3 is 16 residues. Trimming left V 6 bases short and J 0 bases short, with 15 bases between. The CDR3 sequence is CASSRPPGSSYNEQFF. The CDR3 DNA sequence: TGTGCCAGCAGCCGCCCGCCGGGGAGCTCCTACAATGAGCAGTTCTTC.

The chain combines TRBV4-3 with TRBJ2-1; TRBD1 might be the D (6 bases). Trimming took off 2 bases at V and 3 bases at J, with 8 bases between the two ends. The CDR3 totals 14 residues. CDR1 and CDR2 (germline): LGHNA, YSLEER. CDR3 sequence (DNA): TGCGCCAGCAGCCAAAAGGGACACTACAATGAGCAGTTCTTC. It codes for CASSQKGHYNEQFF.

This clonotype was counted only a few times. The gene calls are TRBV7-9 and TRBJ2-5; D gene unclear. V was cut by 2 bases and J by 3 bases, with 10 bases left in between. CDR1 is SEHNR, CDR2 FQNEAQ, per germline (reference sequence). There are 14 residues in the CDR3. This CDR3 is CASSLRASEETQYF. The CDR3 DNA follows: TGTGCCAGCAGCTTAAGGGCCTCAGAAGAGACCCAGTACTTC.

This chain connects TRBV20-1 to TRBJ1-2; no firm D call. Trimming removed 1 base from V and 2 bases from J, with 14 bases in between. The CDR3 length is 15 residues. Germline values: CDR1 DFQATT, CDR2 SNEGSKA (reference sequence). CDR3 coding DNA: TGCAGTGCTAGAGTTTGGGATAAAGCGAACTATGGCTACACCTTC. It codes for CSARVWDKANYGYTF.

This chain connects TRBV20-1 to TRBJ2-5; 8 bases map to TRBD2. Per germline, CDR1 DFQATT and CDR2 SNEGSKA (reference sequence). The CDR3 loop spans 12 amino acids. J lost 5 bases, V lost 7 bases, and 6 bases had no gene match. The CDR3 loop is CSVPGGLETQYF. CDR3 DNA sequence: TGCAGTGTTCCGGGGGGGCTTGAGACCCAGTACTTC.

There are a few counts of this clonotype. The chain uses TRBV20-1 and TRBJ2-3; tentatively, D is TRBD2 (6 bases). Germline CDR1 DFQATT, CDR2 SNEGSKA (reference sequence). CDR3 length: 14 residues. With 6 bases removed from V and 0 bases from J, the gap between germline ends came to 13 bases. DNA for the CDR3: TGCAGTGCCCTTCTAGCGACGAGCACAGATACGCAGTATTTT. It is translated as CSALLATSTDTQYF.

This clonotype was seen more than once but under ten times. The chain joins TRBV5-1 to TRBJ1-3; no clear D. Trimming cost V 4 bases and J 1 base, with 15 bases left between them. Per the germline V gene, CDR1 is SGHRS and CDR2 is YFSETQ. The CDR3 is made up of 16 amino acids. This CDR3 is CASSTGLGRSGNTIYF. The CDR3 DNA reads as TGCGCCAGCAGCACGGGCCTAGGGAGGTCTGGAAACACCATATATTTT.

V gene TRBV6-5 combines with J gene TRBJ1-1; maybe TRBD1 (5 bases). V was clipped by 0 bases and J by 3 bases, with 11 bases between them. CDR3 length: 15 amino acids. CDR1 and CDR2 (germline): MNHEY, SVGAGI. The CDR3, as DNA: TGTGCCAGCAGTTACTCGAATCCCAGGGACACTGAAGCTTTCTTT. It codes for CASSYSNPRDTEAFF.

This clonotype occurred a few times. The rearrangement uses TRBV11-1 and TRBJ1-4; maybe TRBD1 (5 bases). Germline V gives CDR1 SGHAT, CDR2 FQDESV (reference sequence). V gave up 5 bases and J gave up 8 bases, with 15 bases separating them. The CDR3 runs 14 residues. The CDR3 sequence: CASSVGRTSEKLFF. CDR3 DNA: TGTGCCAGCAGCGTGGGACGGACCTCAGAAAAACTGTTTTTT.

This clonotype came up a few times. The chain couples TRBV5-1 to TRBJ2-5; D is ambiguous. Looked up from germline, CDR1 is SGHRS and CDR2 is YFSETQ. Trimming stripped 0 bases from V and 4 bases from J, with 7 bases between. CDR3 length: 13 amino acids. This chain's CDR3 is CASSLGPGETQYF. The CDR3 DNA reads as TGCGCCAGCAGCTTGGGTCCCGGAGAGACCCAGTACTTC.

In DNA form, the CDR3 reads TGTGCCAGCAGTTTTCGGGTAGCCTACAATGAGCAGTTCTTC. Residues: CASSFRVAYNEQFF. The chain couples TRBV12-3 or TRBV12-4 to TRBJ2-1; D call uncertain. The CDR3 runs 14 residues. V lost 3 bases to trimming and J lost 2 bases, with 8 bases between them.

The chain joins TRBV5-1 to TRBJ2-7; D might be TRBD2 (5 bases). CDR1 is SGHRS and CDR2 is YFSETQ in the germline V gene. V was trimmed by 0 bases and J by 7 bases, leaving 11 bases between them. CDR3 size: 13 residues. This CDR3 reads CASSLAAGREQYV. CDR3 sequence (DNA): TGCGCCAGCAGCTTGGCCGCGGGTCGGGAGCAGTACGTC.

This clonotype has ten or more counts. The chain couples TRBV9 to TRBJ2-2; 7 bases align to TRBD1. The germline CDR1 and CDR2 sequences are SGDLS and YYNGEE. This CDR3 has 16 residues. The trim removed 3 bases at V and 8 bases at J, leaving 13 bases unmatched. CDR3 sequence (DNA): TGTGCCAGCAGCGACAACGCGATGAGGGGGCAGGGGGAGCTGTTTTTT. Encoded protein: CASSDNAMRGQGELFF.

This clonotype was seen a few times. The CDR3 region is CASSYAVIEQYF. The CDR3 DNA follows: TGTGCCAGCAGTTATGCCGTGATCGAGCAGTACTTC. The chain links TRBV6-2 or TRBV6-3 to TRBJ2-7; unclear D gene. The V and J ends lost 3 bases and 6 bases respectively, with 9 bases between them. Germline lookup yields CDR1 MNHEY and CDR2 SVGEGT. The CDR3 length is 12 residues.

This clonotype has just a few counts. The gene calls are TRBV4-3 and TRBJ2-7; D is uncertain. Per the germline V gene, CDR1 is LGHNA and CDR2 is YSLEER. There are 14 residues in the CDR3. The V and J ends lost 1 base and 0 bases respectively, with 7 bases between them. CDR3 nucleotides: TGCGCCAGCAGCCAAGTAGGCGGCTCCTACGAGCAGTACTTC. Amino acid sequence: CASSQVGGSYEQYF.

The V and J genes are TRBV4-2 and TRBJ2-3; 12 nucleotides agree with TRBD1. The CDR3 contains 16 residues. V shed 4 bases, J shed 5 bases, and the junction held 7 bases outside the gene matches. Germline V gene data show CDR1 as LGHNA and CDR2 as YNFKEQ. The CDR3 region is CASSLQGQGAGDTQYF. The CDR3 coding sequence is TGTGCCAGCAGCCTTCAGGGACAGGGGGCCGGAGATACGCAGTATTTT.

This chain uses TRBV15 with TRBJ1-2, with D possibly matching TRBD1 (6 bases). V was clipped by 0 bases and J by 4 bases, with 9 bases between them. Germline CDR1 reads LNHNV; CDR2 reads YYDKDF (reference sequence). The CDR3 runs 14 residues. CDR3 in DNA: TGTGCCACCAGCAGAGACCGGACAGCCTATGGCTACACCTTC. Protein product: CATSRDRTAYGYTF.

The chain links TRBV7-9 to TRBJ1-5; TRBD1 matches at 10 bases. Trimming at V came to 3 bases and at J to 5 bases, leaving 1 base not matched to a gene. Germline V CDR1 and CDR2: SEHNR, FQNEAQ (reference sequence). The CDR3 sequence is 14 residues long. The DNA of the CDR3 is TGTGCCAGCAGCTTGGGACAGGGGCATCAGCCCCAGCATTTT. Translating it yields CASSLGQGHQPQHF.

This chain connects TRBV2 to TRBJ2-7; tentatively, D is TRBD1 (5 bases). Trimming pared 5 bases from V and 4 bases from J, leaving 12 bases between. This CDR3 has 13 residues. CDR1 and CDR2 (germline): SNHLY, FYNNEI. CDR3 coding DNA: TGTGCCAGCAGTTGGGGCAGCGATTACGAGCAGTACGTC. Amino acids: CASSWGSDYEQYV.

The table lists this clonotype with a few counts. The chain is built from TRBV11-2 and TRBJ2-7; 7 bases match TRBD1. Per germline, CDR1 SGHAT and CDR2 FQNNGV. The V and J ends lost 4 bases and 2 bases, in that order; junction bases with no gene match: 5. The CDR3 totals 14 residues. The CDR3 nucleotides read TGTGCCAGCAGCTCGGCAACAGGGGCCTACGAGCAGTACTTC. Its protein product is CASSSATGAYEQYF.

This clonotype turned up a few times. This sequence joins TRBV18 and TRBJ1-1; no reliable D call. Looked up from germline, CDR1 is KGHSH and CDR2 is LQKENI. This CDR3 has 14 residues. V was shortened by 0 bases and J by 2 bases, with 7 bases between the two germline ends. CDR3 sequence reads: CASSPPSGNTEAFF. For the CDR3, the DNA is TGTGCCAGCTCACCACCCTCCGGAAACACTGAAGCTTTCTTT.

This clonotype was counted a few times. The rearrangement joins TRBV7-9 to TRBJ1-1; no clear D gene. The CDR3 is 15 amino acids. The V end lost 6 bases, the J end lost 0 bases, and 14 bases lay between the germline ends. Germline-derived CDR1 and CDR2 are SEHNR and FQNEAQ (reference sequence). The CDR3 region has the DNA TGTGCCAGCAGACACGCCTTGGCCCTGAACACTGAAGCTTTCTTT. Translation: CASRHALALNTEAFF.

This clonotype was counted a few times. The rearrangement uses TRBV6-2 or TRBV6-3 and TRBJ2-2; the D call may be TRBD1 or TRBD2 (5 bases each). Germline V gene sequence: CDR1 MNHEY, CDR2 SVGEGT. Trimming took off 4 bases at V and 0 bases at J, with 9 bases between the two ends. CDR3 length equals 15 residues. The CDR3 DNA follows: TGTGCCAGCAGTTCGTGGGGGTCGAACACCGGGGAGCTGTTTTTT. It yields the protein CASSSWGSNTGELFF.